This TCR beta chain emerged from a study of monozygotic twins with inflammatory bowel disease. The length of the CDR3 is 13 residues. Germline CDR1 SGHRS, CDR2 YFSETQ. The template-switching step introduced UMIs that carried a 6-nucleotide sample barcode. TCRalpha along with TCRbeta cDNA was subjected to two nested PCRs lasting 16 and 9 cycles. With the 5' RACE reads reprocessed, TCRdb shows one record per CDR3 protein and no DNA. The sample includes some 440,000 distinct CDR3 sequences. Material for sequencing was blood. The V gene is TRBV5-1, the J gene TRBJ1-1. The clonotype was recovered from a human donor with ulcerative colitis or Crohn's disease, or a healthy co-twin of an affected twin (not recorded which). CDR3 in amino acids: CASSLDSTVEAFF.